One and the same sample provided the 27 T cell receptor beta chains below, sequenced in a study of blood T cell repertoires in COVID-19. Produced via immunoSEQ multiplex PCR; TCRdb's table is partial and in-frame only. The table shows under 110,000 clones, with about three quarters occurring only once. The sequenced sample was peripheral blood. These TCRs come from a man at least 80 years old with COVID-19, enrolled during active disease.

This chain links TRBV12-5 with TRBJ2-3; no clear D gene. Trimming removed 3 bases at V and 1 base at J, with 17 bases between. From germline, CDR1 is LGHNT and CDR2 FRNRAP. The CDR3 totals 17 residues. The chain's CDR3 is CASGFARTTLRTDTQYF. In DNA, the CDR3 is TGTGCTAGTGGTTTCGCCCGTACTACCCTCCGCACAGATACGCAGTATTTT.

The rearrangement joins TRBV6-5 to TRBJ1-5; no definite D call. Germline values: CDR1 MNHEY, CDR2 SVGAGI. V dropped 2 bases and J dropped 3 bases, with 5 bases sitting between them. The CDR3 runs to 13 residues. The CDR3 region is CASSYADNQPQHF. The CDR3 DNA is TGTGCCAGCAGTTACGCGGACAATCAGCCCCAGCATTTT.

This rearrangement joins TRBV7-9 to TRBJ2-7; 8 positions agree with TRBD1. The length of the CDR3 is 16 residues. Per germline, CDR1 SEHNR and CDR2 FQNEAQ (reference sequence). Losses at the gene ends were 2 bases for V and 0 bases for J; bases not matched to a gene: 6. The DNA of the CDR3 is TGTGCCAGCAGCTTACAGACAGGGGTCAGCTCCTACGAGCAGTACTTC. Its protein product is CASSLQTGVSSYEQYF. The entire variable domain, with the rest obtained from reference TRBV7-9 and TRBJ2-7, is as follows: DTGVSQNPRHKITKRGQNVTFRCDPISEHNRLYWYRQTLGQGPEFLTYFQNEAQLEKSRLLSDRFSAERPKGSFSTLEIQRTEQGDSAMYLCASSLQTGVSSYEQYFGPGTRLTVT.

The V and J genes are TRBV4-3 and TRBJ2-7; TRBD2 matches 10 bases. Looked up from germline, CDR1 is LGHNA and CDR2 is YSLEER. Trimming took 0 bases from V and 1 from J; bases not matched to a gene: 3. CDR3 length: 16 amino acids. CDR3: CASSQDLTSGSYEQYF. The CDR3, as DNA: TGCGCCAGCAGCCAAGATTTGACTAGCGGGTCCTACGAGCAGTACTTC.

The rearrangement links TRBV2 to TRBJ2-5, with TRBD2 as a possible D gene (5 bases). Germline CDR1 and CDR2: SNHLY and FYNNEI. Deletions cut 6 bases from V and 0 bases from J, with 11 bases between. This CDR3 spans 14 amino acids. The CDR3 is CASSGGLYQETQYF. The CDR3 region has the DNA TGTGCCAGCAGCGGCGGACTGTACCAAGAGACCCAGTACTTC.

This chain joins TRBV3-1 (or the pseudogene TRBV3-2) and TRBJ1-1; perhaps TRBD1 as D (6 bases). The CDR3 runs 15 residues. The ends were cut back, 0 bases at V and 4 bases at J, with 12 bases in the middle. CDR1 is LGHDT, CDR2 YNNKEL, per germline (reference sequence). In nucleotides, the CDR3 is TGTGCCAGCAGCCAAGAAGTGGGGGCTTTCACTGAAGCTTTCTTT. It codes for CASSQEVGAFTEAFF.

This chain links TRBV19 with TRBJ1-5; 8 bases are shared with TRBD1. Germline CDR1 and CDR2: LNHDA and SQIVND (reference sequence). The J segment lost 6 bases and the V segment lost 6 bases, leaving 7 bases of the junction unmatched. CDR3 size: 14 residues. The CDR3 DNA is TGTGCCAGTAGCCGACAGGGGTCCGGTCAGCCCCAGCATTTT. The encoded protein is CASSRQGSGQPQHF.

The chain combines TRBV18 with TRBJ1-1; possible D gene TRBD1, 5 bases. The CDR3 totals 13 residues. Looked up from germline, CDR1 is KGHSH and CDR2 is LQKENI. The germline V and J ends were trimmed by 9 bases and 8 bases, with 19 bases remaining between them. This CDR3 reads CASRGLGGSEAFF. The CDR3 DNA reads TGTGCCAGTCGAGGGCTCGGGGGAAGCGAAGCTTTCTTT. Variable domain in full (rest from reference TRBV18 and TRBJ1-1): NAGVMQNPRHLVRRRGQEARLRCSPMKGHSHVYWYRQLPEEGLKFMVYLQKENIIDESGMPKERFSAEFPKEGPSILRIQQVVRGDSAAYFCASRGLGGSEAFFGQGTRLTVV.

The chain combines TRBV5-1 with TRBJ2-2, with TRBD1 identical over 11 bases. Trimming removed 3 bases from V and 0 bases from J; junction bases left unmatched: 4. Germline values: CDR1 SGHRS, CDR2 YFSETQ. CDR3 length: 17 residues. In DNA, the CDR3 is TGCGCCAGCAGCTCAGGGACAGGGGGAACGAACACCGGGGAGCTGTTTTTT. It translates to CASSSGTGGTNTGELFF.

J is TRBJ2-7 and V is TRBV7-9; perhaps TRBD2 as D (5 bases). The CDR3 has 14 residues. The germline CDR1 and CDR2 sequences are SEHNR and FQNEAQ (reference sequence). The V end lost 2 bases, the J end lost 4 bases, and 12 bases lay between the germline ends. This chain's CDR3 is CASSLTEKRYEQYF. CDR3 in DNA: TGTGCCAGCAGCTTAACGGAAAAGCGGTACGAGCAGTACTTC.

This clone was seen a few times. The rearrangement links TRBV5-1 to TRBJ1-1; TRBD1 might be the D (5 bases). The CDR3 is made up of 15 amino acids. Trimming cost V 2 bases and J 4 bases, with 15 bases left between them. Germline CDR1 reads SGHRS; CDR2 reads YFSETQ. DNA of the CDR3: TGCGCCAGCAGCTTCTTAGGTACAGGCGGCACTGAAGCTTTCTTT. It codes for CASSFLGTGGTEAFF. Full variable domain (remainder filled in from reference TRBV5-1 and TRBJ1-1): KAGVTQTPRYLIKTRGQQVTLSCSPISGHRSVSWYQQTPGQGLQFLFEYFSETQRNKGNFPGRFSGRQFSNSRSEMNVSTLELGDSALYLCASSFLGTGGTEAFFGQGTRLTVV.

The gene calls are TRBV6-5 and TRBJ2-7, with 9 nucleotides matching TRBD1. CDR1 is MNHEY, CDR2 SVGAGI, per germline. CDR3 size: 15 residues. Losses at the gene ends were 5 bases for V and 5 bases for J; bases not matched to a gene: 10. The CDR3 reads CASSTDGTGYHEQYF. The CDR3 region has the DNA TGTGCCAGCAGTACCGACGGGACAGGGTACCACGAGCAGTACTTC.

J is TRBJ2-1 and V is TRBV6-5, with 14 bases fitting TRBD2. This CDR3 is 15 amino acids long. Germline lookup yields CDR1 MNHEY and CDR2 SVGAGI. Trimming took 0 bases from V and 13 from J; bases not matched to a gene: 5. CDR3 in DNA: TGTGCCAGCAGTTACTCGACTAGCGGGAGGGATCATCAGTTCTTC. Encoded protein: CASSYSTSGRDHQFF.

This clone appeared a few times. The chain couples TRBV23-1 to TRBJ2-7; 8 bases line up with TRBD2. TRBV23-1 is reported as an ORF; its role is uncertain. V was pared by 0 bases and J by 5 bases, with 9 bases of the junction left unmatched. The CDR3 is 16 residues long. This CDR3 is CASSQSVGRGIHEQYF. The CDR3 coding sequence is TGCGCCAGCAGTCAATCAGTCGGGAGGGGGATCCACGAGCAGTACTTC.

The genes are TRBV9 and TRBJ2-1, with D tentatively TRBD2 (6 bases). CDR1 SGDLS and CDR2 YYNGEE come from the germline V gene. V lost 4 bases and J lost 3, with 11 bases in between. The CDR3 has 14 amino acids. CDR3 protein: CASSPGLGYNEQFF. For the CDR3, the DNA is TGTGCCAGCAGCCCGGGACTGGGCTACAATGAGCAGTTCTTC.

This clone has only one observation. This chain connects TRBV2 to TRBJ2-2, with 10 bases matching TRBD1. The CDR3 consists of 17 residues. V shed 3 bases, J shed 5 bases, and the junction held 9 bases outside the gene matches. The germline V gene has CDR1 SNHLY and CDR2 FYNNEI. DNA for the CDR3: TGTGCCAGCAGTGACGGCGGCGGGACAGGGGAAACCGGGGAGCTGTTTTTT. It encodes CASSDGGGTGETGELFF. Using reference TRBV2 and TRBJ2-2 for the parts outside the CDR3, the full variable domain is EPEVTQTPSHQVTQMGQEVILRCVPISNHLYFYWYRQILGQKVEFLVSFYNNEISEKSEIFDDQFSVERPDGSNFTLKIRSTKLEDSAMYFCASSDGGGTGETGELFFGEGSRLTVL.

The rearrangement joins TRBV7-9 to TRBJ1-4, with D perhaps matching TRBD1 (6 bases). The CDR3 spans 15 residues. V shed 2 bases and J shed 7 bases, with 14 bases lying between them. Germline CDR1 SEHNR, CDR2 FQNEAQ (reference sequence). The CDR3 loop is CASSLKQGIIEKLFF. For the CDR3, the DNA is TGTGCCAGCAGCTTAAAGCAGGGGATTATTGAAAAACTGTTTTTT.

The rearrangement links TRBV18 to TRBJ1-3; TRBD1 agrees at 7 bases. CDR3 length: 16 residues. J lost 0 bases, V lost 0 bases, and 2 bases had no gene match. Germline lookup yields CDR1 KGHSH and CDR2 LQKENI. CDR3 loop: CASSPPGQYSGNTIYF. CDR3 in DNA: TGTGCCAGCTCACCACCGGGACAGTACTCTGGAAACACCATATATTTT.

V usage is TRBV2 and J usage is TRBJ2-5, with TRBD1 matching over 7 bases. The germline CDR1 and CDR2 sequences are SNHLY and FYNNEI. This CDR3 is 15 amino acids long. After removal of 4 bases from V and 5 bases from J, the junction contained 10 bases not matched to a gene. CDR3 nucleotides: TGTGCCAGCAGTGGACAGGGCTTTTCGACGGAGACCCAGTACTTC. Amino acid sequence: CASSGQGFSTETQYF.

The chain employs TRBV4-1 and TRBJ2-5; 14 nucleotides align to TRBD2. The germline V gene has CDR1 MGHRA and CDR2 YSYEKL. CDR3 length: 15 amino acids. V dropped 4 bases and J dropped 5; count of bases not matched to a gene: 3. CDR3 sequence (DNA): TGCGCCAGCAGCCGGGGACTAGCGGGAGAGGAGACCCAGTACTTC. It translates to CASSRGLAGEETQYF.

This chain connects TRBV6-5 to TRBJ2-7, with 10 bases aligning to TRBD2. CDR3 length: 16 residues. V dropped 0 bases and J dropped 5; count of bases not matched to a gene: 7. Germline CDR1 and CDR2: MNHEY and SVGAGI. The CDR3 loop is CASSYSSLAGVHEQYF. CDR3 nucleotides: TGTGCCAGCAGTTACTCGAGCCTAGCGGGAGTTCACGAGCAGTACTTC.

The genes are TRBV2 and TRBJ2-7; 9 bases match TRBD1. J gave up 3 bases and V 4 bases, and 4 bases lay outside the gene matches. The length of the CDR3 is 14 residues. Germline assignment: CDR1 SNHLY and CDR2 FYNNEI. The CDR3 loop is CASSGQTGGYEQYF. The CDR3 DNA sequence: TGTGCCAGCAGTGGACAGACAGGGGGCTACGAGCAGTACTTC.

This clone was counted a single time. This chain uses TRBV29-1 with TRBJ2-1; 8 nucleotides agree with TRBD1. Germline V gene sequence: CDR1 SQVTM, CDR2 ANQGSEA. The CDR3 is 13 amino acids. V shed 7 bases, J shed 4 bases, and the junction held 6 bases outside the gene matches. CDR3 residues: CSGGHRGYNEQFF. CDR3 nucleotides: TGCAGCGGGGGGCACAGGGGGTACAATGAGCAGTTCTTC.

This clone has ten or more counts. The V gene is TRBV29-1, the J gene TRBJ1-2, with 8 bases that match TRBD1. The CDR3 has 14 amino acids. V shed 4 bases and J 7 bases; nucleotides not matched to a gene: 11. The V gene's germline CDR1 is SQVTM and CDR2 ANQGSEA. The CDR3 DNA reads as TGCAGCGTTGGTCAGGGGGCGCTGGCCTTTGGCTACACCTTC. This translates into CSVGQGALAFGYTF.

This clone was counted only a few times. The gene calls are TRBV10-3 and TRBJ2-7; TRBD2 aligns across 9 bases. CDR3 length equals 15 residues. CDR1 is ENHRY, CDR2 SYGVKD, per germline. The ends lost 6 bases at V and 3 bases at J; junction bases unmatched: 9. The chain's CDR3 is CAIRLSGSGSYEQYF. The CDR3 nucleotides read TGTGCCATCAGACTTAGCGGGAGCGGTAGCTACGAGCAGTACTTC.

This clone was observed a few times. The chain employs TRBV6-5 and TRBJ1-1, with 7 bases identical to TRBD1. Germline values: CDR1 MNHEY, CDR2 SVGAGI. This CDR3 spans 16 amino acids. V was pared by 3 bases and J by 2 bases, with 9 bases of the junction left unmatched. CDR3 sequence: CASSYEAGGRNTEAFF. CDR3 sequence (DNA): TGTGCCAGCAGTTATGAGGCAGGGGGGCGAAACACTGAAGCTTTCTTT.

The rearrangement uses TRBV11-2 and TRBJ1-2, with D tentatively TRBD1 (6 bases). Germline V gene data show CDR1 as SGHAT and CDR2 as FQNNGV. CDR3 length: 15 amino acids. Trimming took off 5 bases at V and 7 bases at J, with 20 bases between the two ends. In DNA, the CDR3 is TGTGCCAGCAGCCCCTGGGGGCAGCCCCTCCCTGGCTACACCTTC. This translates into CASSPWGQPLPGYTF.